This T cell receptor (beta chain) was documented in a study of STAT5B mutations in CD4+ large granular lymphocyte leukemia. CDR3 length: 13 amino acids. Germline V gene sequence: CDR1 KGHSH, CDR2 LQKENI. V lost 6 bases to trimming and J lost 6 bases, with 12 bases between them. Libraries were prepared by immunoSEQ multiplex PCR; TCRdb keeps only in-frame clonotypes and omits some of them. The data contain 1,100 or so clones, 60% to 80% of them seen just once; the ten biggest clones take up 96%. The J gene is TRBJ2-1, the V gene TRBV18; no firm D call. The clonotype was recovered from a man between 65 and 85 years old with CD4+ T-cell large granular lymphocyte leukemia. Material for sequencing was PBMCs. CDR3 in DNA: TGTGCCAGCTCCAGCTACGCAGGCAATGAGCAGTTCTTC. Translated, it gives CASSSYAGNEQFF.